These T cell receptor beta chains were read from a single sample in a study of T cell responses to AZD1222 COVID-19 vaccine. The table came from immunoSEQ multiplex PCR; TCRdb's copy has only in-frame clones and leaves some out. The sample carries 130,000 or so clones, 92% recorded once. The sample consisted of peripheral blood, taken 28 days after the second AZD1222 dose. The receptors were sampled from an adult who received the AZD1222 COVID-19 vaccine. Both conserved end residues are part of each CDR3. A D gene is named only where the DNA matches it firmly. Clone size is given for some rows only: seen once, a few or many times, or a class if the clone is expanded.

v_gene	j_gene	d_gene	abundance	CDR3nt	CDR3aa
TRBV4-3	TRBJ1-6	NA	NA	TGCGCCAGCAGCCAAGATCGGTCACCCCTCCACTTT	CASSQDRSPLHF
TRBV29-1	TRBJ2-5	NA	NA	TGCAGCGTTGGAGGTCGACAGGGAGGGGGGCCAGAGACCCAGTACTTC	CSVGGRQGGGPETQYF
TRBV7-8	TRBJ1-2	TRBD1	NA	TGTGCCAGCAGCCCTCGCCCCTTGACAGGGGGCGCGGACTATGGCTACACCTTC	CASSPRPLTGGADYGYTF
TRBV5-1	TRBJ2-4	NA	NA	TGCGCCAGCAGCCTGAACGATGGTCTAGCCAAAAACATTCAGTACTTC	CASSLNDGLAKNIQYF
TRBV27	TRBJ2-1	NA	NA	TGTGCCAGCAGTCCCTTGTACAATGAGCAGTTCTTC	CASSPLYNEQFF
TRBV2	TRBJ1-6	NA	NA	TGTGCCAGCATCCGGGGTATCAATTCACCCCTCCACTTT	CASIRGINSPLHF
TRBV27	TRBJ1-1	NA	NA	TGTGCCAGCAGTACCCCCACGGGCACTGAAGCTTTCTTT	CASSTPTGTEAFF
TRBV18	TRBJ2-5	NA	NA	TGTGCCAGCTCACCACCAGGGTGGGAGACCCAGTACTTC	CASSPPGWETQYF
TRBV25-1	TRBJ1-1	NA	NA	TGTGCCAGCAGTGAGCAGGGCTTGAACACTGAAGCTTTCTTT	CASSEQGLNTEAFF
TRBV7-2	TRBJ1-2	NA	NA	TGTGCCAGCAGCTTCGGAACTGGCTACACCTTC	CASSFGTGYTF
TRBV29-1	TRBJ2-1	TRBD1	NA	TGCAGCGTTGAGTCGGACAGGGGGAGCTCCTACAATGAGCAGTTCTTC	CSVESDRGSSYNEQFF
TRBV7-2	TRBJ2-4	NA	NA	TGTGCCAGCAGCTTCCCTAGCTTCATTCAGTACTTC	CASSFPSFIQYF
TRBV7-9	TRBJ1-2	TRBD1	NA	TGTGCCAGCAGCCACGAGGGGGCATATGGCTACACCTTC	CASSHEGAYGYTF
TRBV7-9	TRBJ2-3	TRBD2	NA	TGTGCCAGCAGCTCGTCTGCCGGGACTAGCGGGCCAGATACGCAGTATTTT	CASSSSAGTSGPDTQYF
TRBV11-2	TRBJ2-5	NA	NA	TGTGCCAGCAGCCTGGGAGCAGGGGTATCGGCCCAGTACTTC	CASSLGAGVSAQYF
TRBV5-1	TRBJ1-6	TRBD1	NA	TGCGCCAGCAGCGTGGACAGGGAGGATTCACCCCTCCACTTT	CASSVDREDSPLHF
TRBV12-5	TRBJ2-7	TRBD1	NA	TGTGCTAGTGGTGCGGGACAGGGATCCTCCGAGCAGTACTTC	CASGAGQGSSEQYF
TRBV28	TRBJ1-2	NA	NA	TGTGCCAGCAGATCAGGTACCAACTATGGCTACACCTTC	CASRSGTNYGYTF
TRBV6-6	TRBJ2-2	TRBD2	NA	TGTGCCAGCAGTCGACTAGCGGGGCCGAACACCGGGGAGCTGTTTTTT	CASSRLAGPNTGELFF
TRBV19	TRBJ1-1	NA	NA	TGTGCCAGTACCAATGGACTCAGGACTGAAGCTTTCTTT	CASTNGLRTEAFF
TRBV19	TRBJ2-1	NA	NA	TGTGCCAGTAGTAGCAGGGACAATGAGCAGTTCTTC	CASSSRDNEQFF
TRBV5-1	TRBJ2-5	TRBD2	NA	TGCGCCAGCAGCTCCGGACTAGCGTCAGGAGAGACCCAGTACTTC	CASSSGLASGETQYF
TRBV19	TRBJ2-7	NA	NA	TGTGCCAGTAGTATGGGGGCAGGATCGGGGTACGAGCAGTACTTC	CASSMGAGSGYEQYF
TRBV6-1	TRBJ2-1	NA	NA	TGTGCCAGCAGTGTCCGGAGCAGGGTGCTTGGGGCGCGGGTCAATGAGCAGTTCTTC	CASSVRSRVLGARVNEQFF
TRBV12-5	TRBJ1-5	NA	NA	TGTGCTAGTGGTTTCGGTGGGGGCAATCAGCCCCAGCATTTT	CASGFGGGNQPQHF
TRBV5-1	TRBJ2-7	TRBD1	NA	TGCGCCAGCAGCTTAGGGACAGGGTCCCACGAGCAGTACTTC	CASSLGTGSHEQYF
TRBV7-6	TRBJ2-2	TRBD2	NA	TGTGCCAGCAGCTTAGTTGCGGGAGAAACCGGGGAGCTGTTTTTT	CASSLVAGETGELFF
TRBV19	TRBJ1-5	TRBD1	once	TGTGCCAGTAGTGGGTCGACAGGGCTGATTGGCAATCAGCCCCAGCATTTT	CASSGSTGLIGNQPQHF
TRBV28	TRBJ1-1	TRBD1	NA	TGTGCCAGCAGCAGGGGGCGCGTCACTGAAGCTTTCTTT	CASSRGRVTEAFF
TRBV7-9	TRBJ1-4	NA	NA	TGTGCCAGCAGCTTAGTACAGGGCCCAGGTGAAAAACTGTTTTTT	CASSLVQGPGEKLFF
TRBV19	TRBJ1-4	NA	NA	TGTGCCAGTAGCCCGGATAGGGGAACTAATGAAAAACTGTTTTTT	CASSPDRGTNEKLFF
TRBV27	TRBJ2-5	NA	once	TGTGCCAGCAGTTTATCCCTCGAGAGCACTGGGACCCAGTACTTC	CASSLSLESTGTQYF